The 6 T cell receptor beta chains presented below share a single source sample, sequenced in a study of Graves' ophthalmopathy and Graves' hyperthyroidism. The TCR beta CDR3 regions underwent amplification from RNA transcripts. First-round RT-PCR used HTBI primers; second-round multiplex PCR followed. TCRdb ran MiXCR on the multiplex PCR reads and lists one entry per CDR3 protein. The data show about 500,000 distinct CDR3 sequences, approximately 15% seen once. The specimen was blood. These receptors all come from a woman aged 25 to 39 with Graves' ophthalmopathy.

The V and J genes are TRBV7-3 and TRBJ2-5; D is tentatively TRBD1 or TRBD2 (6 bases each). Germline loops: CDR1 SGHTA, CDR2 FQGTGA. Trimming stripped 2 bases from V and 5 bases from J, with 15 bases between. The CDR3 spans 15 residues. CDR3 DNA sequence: TGTGCCAGCAGCTTATTCGGGGGCGGTGTTGAGACCCAGTACTTC. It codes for CASSLFGGGVETQYF.

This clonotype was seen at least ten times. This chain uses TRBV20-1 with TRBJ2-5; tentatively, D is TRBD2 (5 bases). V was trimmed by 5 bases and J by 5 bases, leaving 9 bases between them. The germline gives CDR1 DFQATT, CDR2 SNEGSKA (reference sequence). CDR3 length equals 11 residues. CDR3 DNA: TGCAGTGCTGGTCCGGGGGAGACCCAGTACTTC. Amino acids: CSAGPGETQYF.

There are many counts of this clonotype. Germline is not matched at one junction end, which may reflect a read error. The CDR3 sequence is CASTLSLGATSALHF. Here the CDR3 DNA reads TGTGCCAGCACCCTAAGTCTGGGGGCAACTTCAGCCCTCCACTTT. This sequence joins TRBV28 and TRBJ1-6; weak D call: TRBD1 (6 bases). Germline CDR1 reads MDHEN; CDR2 reads SYDVKM. The CDR3 is made up of 15 amino acids.

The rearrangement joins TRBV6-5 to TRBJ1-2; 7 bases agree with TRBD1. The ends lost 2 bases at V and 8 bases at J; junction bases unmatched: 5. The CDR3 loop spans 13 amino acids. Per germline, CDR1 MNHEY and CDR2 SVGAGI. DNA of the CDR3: TGTGCCAGCAGTTACGAGGGGGCGTTAGGCTACACCTTC. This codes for CASSYEGALGYTF.

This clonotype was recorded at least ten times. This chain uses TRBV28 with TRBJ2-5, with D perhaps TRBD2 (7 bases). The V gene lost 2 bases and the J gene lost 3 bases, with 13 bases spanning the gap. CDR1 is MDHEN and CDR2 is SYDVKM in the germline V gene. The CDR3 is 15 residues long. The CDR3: CASSLGGGTKETQYF. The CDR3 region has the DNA TGTGCCAGCAGTTTAGGCGGGGGCACTAAAGAGACCCAGTACTTC.

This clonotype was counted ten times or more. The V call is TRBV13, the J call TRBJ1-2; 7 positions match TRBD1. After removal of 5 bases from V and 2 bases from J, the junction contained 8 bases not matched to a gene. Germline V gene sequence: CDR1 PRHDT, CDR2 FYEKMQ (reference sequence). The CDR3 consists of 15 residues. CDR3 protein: CASSPSPTGNYGYTF. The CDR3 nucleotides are TGTGCCAGCAGCCCCTCACCGACAGGGAACTATGGCTACACCTTC.